These 10 T cell receptor beta chains were sequenced from one sample in a study of Ad26.COV2.S vaccination and SARS-CoV-2 variants. Described treatment: about 20 received Ad26.COV2.S at low or high dose, single or two shots; 5 received placebo; per-sample allocation not given. It was on day 63 after the first vaccine or placebo injection that samples were taken. The data were produced by immunoSEQ multiplex PCR, yet TCRdb's version contains in-frame clones alone and is incomplete. Here the sample spans 380,000 or so clones, around four fifths being singletons. The sample was peripheral blood, taken in a trial of Ad26.COV2.S vaccine versus placebo. The receptors derive from a person between 18 and 60 years old who received the Ad26.COV2.S COVID-19 vaccine or a placebo.

V is TRBV24-1 and J is TRBJ2-1; 8 bases are shared with TRBD1. Looked up from germline, CDR1 is KGHDR and CDR2 is SFDVKD. The trim removed 4 bases at V and 4 bases at J, leaving 11 bases unmatched. CDR3 length equals 17 residues. The CDR3 region is CATSDPYRTGSYNEQFF. The CDR3 DNA sequence: TGTGCCACCAGTGACCCGTATAGGACAGGGAGTTACAATGAGCAGTTCTTC.

The genes are TRBV29-1 and TRBJ1-2; D ambiguous. The V gene's germline CDR1 is SQVTM and CDR2 ANQGSEA. The CDR3 is 12 residues long. Trimming removed 3 bases at V and 5 bases at J, with 10 bases between. For the CDR3, the DNA is TGCAGCGTTGAGTCGTCAGGTTATGGCTACACCTTC. Translation: CSVESSGYGYTF.

CDR3 protein: CASSLIPPGRGTQYF. For the CDR3, the DNA is TGTGCCAGCAGCTTAATCCCGCCGGGACGGGGGACCCAGTACTTC. The gene calls are TRBV13 and TRBJ2-5; perhaps D is TRBD1 or TRBD2 (5 bases each). V was cut by 2 bases and J by 7 bases, with 17 bases left in between. The CDR3 length is 15 residues. Looked up from germline, CDR1 is PRHDT and CDR2 is FYEKMQ (reference sequence).

V is TRBV10-3 and J is TRBJ1-2, with 10 bases identical to TRBD1. V lost 3 bases, J lost 8 bases, and 9 bases stayed unmatched. The length of the CDR3 is 15 residues. The germline gives CDR1 ENHRY, CDR2 SYGVKD. The chain's CDR3 is CAISDPGQGFWGYTF. The CDR3 nucleotides are TGTGCCATCAGTGACCCGGGACAGGGGTTTTGGGGCTACACCTTC.

The chain has TRBV6-5 and TRBJ1-1, with D possibly TRBD1 on 5 matching bases. Per germline, CDR1 MNHEY and CDR2 SVGAGI. The CDR3 has 12 residues. Trimming removed 8 bases from V and 7 bases from J, with 14 bases in between. The CDR3 region has the DNA TGTGCCAGCTCCCTTAGGAGGGGTGAAGCTTTCTTT. Translated, it gives CASSLRRGEAFF.

The chain joins TRBV30 to TRBJ2-1, with 7 positions matching TRBD2. V gave up 5 bases and J gave up 0 bases; unmatched junction bases: 1. This CDR3 spans 13 amino acids. The germline CDR1 and CDR2 sequences are GTSNPN and SVGIG (reference sequence). The CDR3 DNA sequence: TGTGCCTGGCGCGGGAGCTCCTACAATGAGCAGTTCTTC. The encoded protein is CAWRGSSYNEQFF.

V usage is TRBV5-5 and J usage is TRBJ2-5, with TRBD2 matching over 10 bases. CDR3 length: 16 amino acids. The germline V gene has CDR1 SGHKS and CDR2 YYEKEE (reference sequence). The V segment lost 1 base and the J segment 2 bases; nucleotides outside the gene matches: 5. CDR3 bases: TGTGCCAGCAGCTTGAGACTAGCGGGCGCGCAAGAGACCCAGTACTTC. It translates to CASSLRLAGAQETQYF.

The rearrangement joins TRBV24-1 to TRBJ2-1, with 9 positions matching TRBD2. This CDR3 is built from 15 residues. Germline V lookup: CDR1 KGHDR, CDR2 SFDVKD. The V segment lost 1 base and the J segment 6 bases; nucleotides outside the gene matches: 3. The CDR3 here is CATSDLIAGVNEQFF. CDR3 nucleotide sequence: TGTGCCACCAGTGATTTAATAGCGGGAGTCAATGAGCAGTTCTTC.

CDR3 DNA sequence: TGTGCCAGCAGTCCCCCCGGGGGACTCAATCAGCCCCAGCATTTT. Residues: CASSPPGGLNQPQHF. V and J are TRBV27 and TRBJ1-5, with D possibly being TRBD1 (5 bases). Looked up from germline, CDR1 is MNHEY and CDR2 is SMNVEV (reference sequence). The V end was cut by 5 bases, the J end by 3 bases, with 14 bases between. This CDR3 spans 15 amino acids.

The chain carries TRBV7-9 and TRBJ2-2; 7 nucleotides line up with TRBD2. The J segment lost 3 bases and the V segment lost 2 bases, leaving 3 bases of the junction unmatched. Germline CDR1 is SEHNR and CDR2 is FQNEAQ (reference sequence). The CDR3 totals 15 residues. Here the CDR3 DNA reads TGTGCCAGCAGCTTACCTGGGGGGGACACCGGGGAGCTGTTTTTT. This translates into CASSLPGGDTGELFF.